Listed here is a single T cell receptor (beta chain). Its antigen is currently unknown. This CDR3 is built from 14 residues. Germline CDR1 and CDR2: MNHEY and SMNVEV (reference sequence). The V and J ends lost 2 bases and 2 bases respectively, with 8 bases between them. TCRdb recomputed calls from the 5' RACE reads with MiXCR, one row per CDR3 protein. The table includes 120,000 or so distinct CDR3 sequences, nearly 15% detected once. This sample is drawn from a study of T cells after yellow fever vaccination. Study background: Preparation of the low-cell-number fractions used SMART-Seq v4 Ultra Low Input.

Findings of the study overall: Booster samples showed a return of most primary-vaccination clones (roughly 96% CD4, approximately 88% CD8). Overlap between CD4 and CD8 compartments was detected for a small share of clonotypes.

V and J are TRBV27 and TRBJ2-3, with D perhaps being TRBD1 or TRBD2 (5 bases each). Sample: CD8+ T cells sorted from PBMCs, taken 5 days after the yellow fever booster vaccination. This receptor was taken from a young man who received the YFV17D yellow fever vaccine. CDR3 in DNA: TGTGCCAGCAGTTTAGGGACCACCACAGATACGCAGTATTTT. Protein product: CASSLGTTTDTQYF.